These 5 T cell receptor beta chains share one sample of origin, sequenced in a study of blood T cell repertoires in COVID-19. Clones were read by immunoSEQ multiplex PCR, and TCRdb kept only the in-frame ones, dropping some. The sample lists 150,000 or so clones, over 85% seen once, with around 2% in the top ten. Sequencing used peripheral blood. Receptor source: a woman in her sixties or seventies with COVID-19, enrolled during active disease.

The rearrangement joins TRBV5-4 to TRBJ2-2; TRBD1 agrees at 9 bases. CDR1 and CDR2 from the germline V gene are SGHNT and YYREEE (reference sequence). CDR3 length: 15 residues. V trimming: 2 bases; J trimming: 6 bases; junction bases outside the gene matches: 5. This CDR3 is CASSLTTGGPGELFF. CDR3 DNA: TGTGCCAGCAGCTTAACCACAGGGGGCCCCGGGGAGCTGTTTTTT. The variable domain in full, completed from reference TRBV5-4 and TRBJ2-2, reads ETGVTQSPTHLIKTRGQQVTLRCSSQSGHNTVSWYQQALGQGPQFIFQYYREEENGRGNFPPRFSGLQFPNYSSELNVNALELDDSALYLCASSLTTGGPGELFFGEGSRLTVL.

The chain couples TRBV7-2 to TRBJ1-1; tentatively, D is TRBD1 (6 bases). This CDR3 region has 14 residues. V lost 4 bases, J lost 4 bases, and 13 bases lay in between. Germline V gives CDR1 SGHTA, CDR2 FQGNSA. The CDR3 sequence: CASSYTRGSTEAFF. CDR3 in DNA: TGTGCCAGCAGCTACACCAGGGGATCCACTGAAGCTTTCTTT.

This rearrangement joins TRBV9 to TRBJ2-3; TRBD1 agrees at 8 bases. Per germline, CDR1 SGDLS and CDR2 YYNGEE. This CDR3 spans 14 amino acids. With 3 bases clipped from V and 0 bases from J, the junction kept 0 bases outside the gene matches. CDR3 residues: CASSGTGSTDTQYF. CDR3 in DNA: TGTGCCAGCAGCGGGACAGGGAGCACAGATACGCAGTATTTT.

The chain has TRBV6-1 and TRBJ2-1; 8 nucleotides agree with TRBD2. Germline CDR1 reads MNHNS; CDR2 reads SASEGT. This CDR3 is built from 17 residues. V trimming: 0 bases; J trimming: 1 base; junction bases outside the gene matches: 5. As DNA, the CDR3 is TGTGCCAGCAGTGAAGCGCGGGGGGCGAAGTCCTACAATGAGCAGTTCTTC. Translation gives CASSEARGAKSYNEQFF.

The CDR3 DNA is TGTGCCAGCAGCCCAGACAGGGGCGGCAATCAGCCCCAGCATTTT. It yields the protein CASSPDRGGNQPQHF. This rearrangement joins TRBV4-2 to TRBJ1-5; 8 bases map to TRBD1. CDR1 LGHNA and CDR2 YNFKEQ come from the germline V gene. The CDR3 is made up of 15 amino acids. V was clipped by 4 bases and J by 2 bases; unmatched bases: 4.